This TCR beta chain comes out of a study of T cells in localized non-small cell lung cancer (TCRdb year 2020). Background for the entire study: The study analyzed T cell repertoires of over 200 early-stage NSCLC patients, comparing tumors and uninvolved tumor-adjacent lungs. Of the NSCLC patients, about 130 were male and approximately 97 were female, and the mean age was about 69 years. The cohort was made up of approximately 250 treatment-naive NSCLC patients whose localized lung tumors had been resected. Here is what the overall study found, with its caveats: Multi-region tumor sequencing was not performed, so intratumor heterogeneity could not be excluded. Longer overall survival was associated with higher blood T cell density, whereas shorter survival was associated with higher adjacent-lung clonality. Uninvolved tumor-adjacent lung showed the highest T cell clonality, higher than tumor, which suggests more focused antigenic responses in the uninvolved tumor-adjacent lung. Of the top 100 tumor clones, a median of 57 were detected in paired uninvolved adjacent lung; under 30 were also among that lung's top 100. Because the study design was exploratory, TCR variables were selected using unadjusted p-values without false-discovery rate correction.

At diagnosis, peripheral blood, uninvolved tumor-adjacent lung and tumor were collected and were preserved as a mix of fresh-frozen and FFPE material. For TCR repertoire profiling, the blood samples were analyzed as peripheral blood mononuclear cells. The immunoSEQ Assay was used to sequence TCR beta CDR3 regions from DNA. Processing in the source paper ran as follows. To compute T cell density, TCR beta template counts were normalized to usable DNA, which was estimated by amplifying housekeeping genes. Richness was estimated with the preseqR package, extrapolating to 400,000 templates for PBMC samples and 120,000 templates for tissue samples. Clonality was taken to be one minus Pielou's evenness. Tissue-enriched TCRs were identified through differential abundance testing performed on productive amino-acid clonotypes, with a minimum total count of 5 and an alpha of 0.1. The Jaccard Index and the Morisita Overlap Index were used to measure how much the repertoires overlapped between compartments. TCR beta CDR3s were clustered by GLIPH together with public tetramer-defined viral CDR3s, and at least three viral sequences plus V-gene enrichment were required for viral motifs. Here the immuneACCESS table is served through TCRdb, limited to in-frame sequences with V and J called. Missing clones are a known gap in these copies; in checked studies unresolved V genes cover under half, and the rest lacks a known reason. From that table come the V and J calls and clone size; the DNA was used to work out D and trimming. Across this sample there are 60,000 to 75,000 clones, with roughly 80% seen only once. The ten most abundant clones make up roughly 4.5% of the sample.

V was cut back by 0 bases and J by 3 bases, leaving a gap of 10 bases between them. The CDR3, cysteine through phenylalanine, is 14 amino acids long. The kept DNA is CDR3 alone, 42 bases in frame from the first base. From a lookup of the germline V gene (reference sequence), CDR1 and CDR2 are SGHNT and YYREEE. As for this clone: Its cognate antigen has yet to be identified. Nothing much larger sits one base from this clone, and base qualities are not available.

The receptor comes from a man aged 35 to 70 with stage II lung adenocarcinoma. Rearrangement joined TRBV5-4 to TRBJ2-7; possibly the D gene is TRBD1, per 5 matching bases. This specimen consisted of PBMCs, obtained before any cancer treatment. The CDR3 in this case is CASSLGAGRYEQYF. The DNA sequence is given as TGTGCCAGCAGCTTGGGGGCAGGGCGCTACGAGCAGTACTTC.